This T cell receptor (beta chain) originates from a study of blood T cell repertoires in COVID-19. Study-level information: There were acute and convalescent COVID-19 samples, and they came from the United States, Italy and Spain. T cells, B-cell-depleted T cells, or PBMCs supplied cDNA or gDNA.

This clone occurred once. The CDR3 has 17 residues. Germline trimming cut 4 bases from V and 4 bases from J; bases unmatched to any gene: 12. Germline lookup yields CDR1 SGHTA and CDR2 FQGNSA. Per the authors' pipeline: Amplification with reference gene primers provided the estimates of nucleated cell counts. Here immunoSEQ multiplex PCR was the method, and the copy in TCRdb shows in-frame clones only, minus some. V and J calls plus clone size are reproduced from that table; the DNA served to infer D and trimming. The data show 60,000 to 75,000 clones, with approximately 80% seen just once and around 5.1% held by the top ten.

The gene calls are TRBV7-2 and TRBJ2-2; 7 nucleotides align to TRBD2. The receptor was isolated from a woman aged 70-85 years with acute or convalescent COVID-19. The sequencing sample was made of peripheral blood. CDR3 nucleotides: TGTGCCAGCAGCTACGATGCACGGGGGGTGGCCACCGGGGAGCTGTTTTTT. Protein sequence: CASSYDARGVATGELFF.